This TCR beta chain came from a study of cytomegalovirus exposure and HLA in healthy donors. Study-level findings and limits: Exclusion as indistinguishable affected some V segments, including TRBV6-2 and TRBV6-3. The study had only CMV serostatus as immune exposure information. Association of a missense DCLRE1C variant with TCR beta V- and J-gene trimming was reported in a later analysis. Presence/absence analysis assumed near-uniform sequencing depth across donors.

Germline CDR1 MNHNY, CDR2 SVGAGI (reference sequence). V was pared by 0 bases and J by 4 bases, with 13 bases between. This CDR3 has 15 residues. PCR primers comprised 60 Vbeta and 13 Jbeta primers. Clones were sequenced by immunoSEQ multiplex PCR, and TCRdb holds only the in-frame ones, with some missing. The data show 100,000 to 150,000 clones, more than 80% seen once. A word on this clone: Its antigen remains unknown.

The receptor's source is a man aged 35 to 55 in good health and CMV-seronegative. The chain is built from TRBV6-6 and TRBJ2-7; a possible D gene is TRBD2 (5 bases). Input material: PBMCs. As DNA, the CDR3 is TGTGCCAGCAGTTACTCGATAGAGGGCTGGTACGAGCAGTACTTC. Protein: CASSYSIEGWYEQYF.